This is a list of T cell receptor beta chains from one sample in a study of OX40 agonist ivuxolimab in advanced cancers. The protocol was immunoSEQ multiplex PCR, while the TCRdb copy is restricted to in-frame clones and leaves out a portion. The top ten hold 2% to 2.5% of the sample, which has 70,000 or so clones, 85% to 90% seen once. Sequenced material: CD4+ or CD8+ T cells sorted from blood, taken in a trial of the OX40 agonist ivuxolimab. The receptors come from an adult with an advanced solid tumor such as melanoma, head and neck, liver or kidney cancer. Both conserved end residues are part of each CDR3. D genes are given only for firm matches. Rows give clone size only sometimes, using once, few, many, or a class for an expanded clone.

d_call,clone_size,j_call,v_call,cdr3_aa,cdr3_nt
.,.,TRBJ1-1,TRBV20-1,CSAFLGGVAFF,TGCAGTGCTTTTCTTGGGGGGGTAGCTTTCTTT
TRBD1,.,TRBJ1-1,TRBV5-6,CASSLGGDRGYFF,TGTGCCAGCAGCTTGGGGGGTGACAGGGGTTATTTCTTT
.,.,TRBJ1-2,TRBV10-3,CAMRGFYGYTF,TGTGCCATGCGGGGATTCTATGGCTACACCTTC
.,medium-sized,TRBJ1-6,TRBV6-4,CASSEVEGGSPLHF,TGTGCCAGCAGTGAAGTGGAGGGAGGCTCACCCCTCCACTTT
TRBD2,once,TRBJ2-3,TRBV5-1,CASSFDSGRPTDTQYF,TGCGCCAGCAGCTTCGATAGCGGGAGGCCTACAGATACGCAGTATTTT
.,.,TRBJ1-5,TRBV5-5,CASSLSPGSNQPQHF,TGTGCCAGCAGTCTATCGCCGGGTAGCAATCAGCCCCAGCATTTT
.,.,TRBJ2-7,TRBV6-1,CASSHPRAAGDEQYF,TGTGCCAGCAGTCACCCCCGGGCCGCAGGGGACGAGCAGTACTTC
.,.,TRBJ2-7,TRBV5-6,CASSPNSYEQYF,TGTGCCAGCAGCCCAAACTCCTACGAGCAGTACTTC
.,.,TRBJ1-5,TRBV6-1,CASSEVGRPDQPQHF,TGTGCCAGCAGTGAAGTAGGTCGGCCCGATCAGCCCCAGCATTTT
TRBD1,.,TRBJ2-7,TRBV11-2,CASSWDRGSYEQYF,TGTGCCAGCAGCTGGGACAGGGGATCCTACGAGCAGTACTTC
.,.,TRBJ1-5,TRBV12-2,CASRFHVGYSNQPQHF,TGTGCAAGTCGCTTCCACGTGGGGTATAGCAATCAGCCCCAGCATTTT
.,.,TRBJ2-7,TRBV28,CASSRTVPGEQYF,TGTGCCAGCAGTCGGACAGTCCCTGGCGAGCAGTACTTC
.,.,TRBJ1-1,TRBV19,CASSMRGSEAFF,TGTGCCAGTAGTATGCGGGGATCTGAAGCTTTCTTT
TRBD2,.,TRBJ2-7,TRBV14,CASNPGSGTYEQYF,TGTGCCAGCAACCCGGGAAGCGGGACCTACGAGCAGTACTTC
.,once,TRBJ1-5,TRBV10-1,CASTLSGGCQPQHF,TGCGCCAGCACCCTCTCCGGGGGGTGTCAGCCCCAGCATTTT
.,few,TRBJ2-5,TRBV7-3,CASSSRRLVPQETQYF,TGTGCCAGCAGCTCCCGACGACTAGTGCCCCAAGAGACCCAGTACTTC
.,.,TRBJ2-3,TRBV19,CASSTTGYTQYF,TGTGCCAGTAGTACAACAGGTTATACGCAGTATTTT
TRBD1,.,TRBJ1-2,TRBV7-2,CASSPGTGPFGYTF,TGTGCCAGCAGCCCAGGGACAGGACCATTTGGCTACACCTTC
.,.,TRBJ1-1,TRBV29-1,CSGGGSNTEAFF,TGCAGCGGTGGGGGGTCGAACACTGAAGCTTTCTTT
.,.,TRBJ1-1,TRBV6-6,CASSYGVMGAFF,TGTGCCAGCAGTTACGGGGTCATGGGAGCTTTCTTT
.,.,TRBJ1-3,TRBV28,CASSPAYSSGNTIYF,TGTGCCAGCAGTCCCGCTTATAGCTCTGGAAACACCATATATTTT
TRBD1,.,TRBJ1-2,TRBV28,CASSGQAPSGGYTF,TGTGCCAGCAGTGGACAGGCGCCTTCCGGTGGCTACACCTTC
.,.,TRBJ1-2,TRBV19,CASTLPFGPHGYTF,TGTGCCAGTACCCTCCCGTTCGGACCCCATGGCTACACCTTC
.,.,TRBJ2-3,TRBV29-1,CSGQRATQTDTQYF,TGCAGCGGCCAGCGGGCTACGCAAACAGATACGCAGTATTTT
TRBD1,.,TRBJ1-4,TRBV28,CASRVPGGGEKLFF,TGTGCCAGCAGGGTGCCAGGGGGCGGGGAAAAACTGTTTTTT
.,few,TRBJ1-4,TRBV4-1,CASSQKTGATNEKLFF,TGCGCCAGCAGCCAAAAGACGGGGGCAACTAATGAAAAACTGTTTTTT
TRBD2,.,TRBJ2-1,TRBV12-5,CASGRTSGMYNEQFF,TGTGCTAGTGGTCGGACTAGCGGGATGTACAATGAGCAGTTCTTC
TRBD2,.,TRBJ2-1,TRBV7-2,CASSLAPASGGEQFF,TGTGCCAGCAGCTTAGCGCCCGCTAGCGGGGGGGAGCAGTTCTTC
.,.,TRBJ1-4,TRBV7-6,CASGAGQGTEKLFF,TGTGCCAGCGGCGCTGGGCAGGGTACCGAAAAACTGTTTTTT
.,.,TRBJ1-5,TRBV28,CASSPASGEPQHF,TGTGCCAGCAGTCCCGCATCGGGGGAGCCCCAGCATTTT
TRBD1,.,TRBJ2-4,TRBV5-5,CASSLGGQNIQYF,TGTGCCAGCAGCTTAGGGGGCCAAAACATTCAGTACTTC
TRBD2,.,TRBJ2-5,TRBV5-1,CASSPGLAGMEETQYF,TGCGCCAGCAGCCCGGGACTAGCGGGAATGGAAGAGACCCAGTACTTC
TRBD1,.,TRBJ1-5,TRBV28,CASSLNPDRNQPQHF,TGTGCCAGCAGTCTAAACCCGGACAGGAATCAGCCCCAGCATTTT
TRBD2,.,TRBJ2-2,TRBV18,CASSLGLAGSGELFF,TGTGCCAGCTCACTCGGACTAGCGGGAAGTGGGGAGCTGTTTTTT
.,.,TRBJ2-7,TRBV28,CASSLDSYSSYEQYF,TGTGCCAGCAGCCTCGACTCCTACAGCTCCTACGAGCAGTACTTC
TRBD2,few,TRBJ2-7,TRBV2,CASTRGGAGGPHEQYF,TGTGCCAGCACCCGAGGTGGTGCGGGAGGGCCCCACGAGCAGTACTTC
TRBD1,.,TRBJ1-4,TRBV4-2,CASSHAYDREGEKLFF,TGTGCCAGCAGCCATGCATACGACAGGGAAGGAGAAAAACTGTTTTTT
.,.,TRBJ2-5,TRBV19,CASSIGSGQETQYF,TGTGCCAGTAGTATAGGGTCAGGTCAAGAGACCCAGTACTTC
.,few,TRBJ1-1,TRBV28,CASSLRSGWTEAFF,TGTGCCAGCAGTTTGAGGTCGGGGTGGACTGAAGCTTTCTTT
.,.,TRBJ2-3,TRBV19,CASSIDRGTDTQYF,TGTGCCAGTAGTATAGACAGGGGAACAGATACGCAGTATTTT
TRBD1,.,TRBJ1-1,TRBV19,CASSPRTGPTEAFF,TGTGCCAGTAGTCCTCGGACAGGGCCCACTGAAGCTTTCTTT
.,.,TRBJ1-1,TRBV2,CASSEMRGANTEAFF,TGTGCCAGCAGTGAAATGCGGGGGGCGAACACTGAAGCTTTCTTT